Listed below are T cell receptor beta chains from one sample, sequenced in a study of early T cells in non-severe SARS-CoV-2 infection. MiXCR, applied by TCRdb to the 5' RACE reads, yields one record per CDR3 protein. The table has around 76,000 distinct CDR3 sequences, about 12% seen once. Sequences were obtained from whole blood. These receptors originate from an adult who was a healthcare worker with PCR-confirmed SARS-CoV-2 infection or an uninfected control (not recorded which). CDR3s include the opening cysteine and the closing phenylalanine or tryptophan. A D gene is named only where the DNA matches it firmly. Clone size is stated in some rows and not others, as once, few, many or a class when expanded.

V gene: TRBV6-1; J gene: TRBJ2-3; clone size: many; D gene: -; CDR3 protein: CASSEPGQLTDTQYF; CDR3 DNA: TGTGCCAGCAGTGAACCGGGACAACTCACAGATACGCAGTATTTT
V gene: TRBV12-3/TRBV12-4; J gene: TRBJ2-7; clone size: -; D gene: -; CDR3 protein: CASNRQGAYEQYF; CDR3 DNA: TGTGCCAGCAACAGGCAGGGCGCCTACGAGCAGTACTTC
V gene: TRBV20-1; J gene: TRBJ1-5; clone size: medium-sized; D gene: TRBD1; CDR3 protein: CSAPRPSGGGDRPQHF; CDR3 DNA: TGCAGTGCTCCCCGCCCGAGTGGAGGGGGGGACAGACCCCAGCATTTT
V gene: TRBV28; J gene: TRBJ2-2; clone size: many; D gene: -; CDR3 protein: CASSSLPRRELFF; CDR3 DNA: TGTGCCAGCAGTTCCCTCCCCCGGAGGGAGCTGTTTTTT
V gene: TRBV29-1; J gene: TRBJ2-1; clone size: -; D gene: -; CDR3 protein: CSAGDFEQFF; CDR3 DNA: TGCAGCGCCGGGGACTTCGAGCAGTTCTTC
V gene: TRBV20-1; J gene: TRBJ2-1; clone size: many; D gene: TRBD2; CDR3 protein: CSARDQRESGYNEQFF; CDR3 DNA: TGCAGTGCTAGAGATCAGCGGGAGTCTGGCTACAATGAGCAGTTCTTC
V gene: TRBV18; J gene: TRBJ1-2; clone size: few; D gene: -; CDR3 protein: CASSPDANYGYTF; CDR3 DNA: TGTGCCAGCTCACCAGATGCTAACTATGGCTACACCTTC
V gene: TRBV7-8; J gene: TRBJ2-1; clone size: many; D gene: -; CDR3 protein: CASSLVGSGEQFF; CDR3 DNA: TGTGCCAGCAGCTTAGTCGGGAGTGGCGAGCAGTTCTTC
V gene: TRBV30; J gene: TRBJ2-5; clone size: few; D gene: -; CDR3 protein: CAWGGPGLQETQYF; CDR3 DNA: TGTGCCTGGGGGGGGCCGGGGCTGCAAGAGACCCAGTACTTC
V gene: TRBV20-1; J gene: TRBJ2-1; clone size: few; D gene: -; CDR3 protein: CSVRPRDEQFF; CDR3 DNA: TGCAGTGTTCGTCCTAGAGATGAGCAGTTCTTC
V gene: TRBV28; J gene: TRBJ1-2; clone size: -; D gene: -; CDR3 protein: CASRMGGNYGYTF; CDR3 DNA: TGTGCCAGCAGGATGGGAGGGAACTATGGCTACACCTTC
V gene: TRBV19; J gene: TRBJ1-5; clone size: many; D gene: -; CDR3 protein: CASQGRISNSNQPQHF; CDR3 DNA: TGTGCCAGTCAGGGTAGGATCAGTAATAGCAATCAGCCCCAGCATTTT
V gene: TRBV9; J gene: TRBJ2-7; clone size: -; D gene: -; CDR3 protein: CASSPTSGTYEQYF; CDR3 DNA: TGTGCCAGCAGCCCTACCTCCGGGACCTACGAGCAGTACTTC
V gene: TRBV18; J gene: TRBJ2-7; clone size: many; D gene: -; CDR3 protein: CASSPRRDSYEQYF; CDR3 DNA: TGTGCCAGCTCACCAAGACGGGACTCCTACGAGCAGTACTTC
V gene: TRBV9; J gene: TRBJ2-5; clone size: many; D gene: -; CDR3 protein: CASSATGGGETQYF; CDR3 DNA: TGTGCCAGCAGCGCCACTGGAGGGGGTGAGACCCAGTACTTC
V gene: TRBV6-2/TRBV6-3; J gene: TRBJ2-7; clone size: many; D gene: TRBD2; CDR3 protein: CASSRGLAGGSEQYF; CDR3 DNA: TGTGCCAGCTCCCGGGGACTAGCGGGAGGAAGCGAGCAGTACTTC
V gene: TRBV5-1; J gene: TRBJ2-6; clone size: many; D gene: -; CDR3 protein: CASSLSIISGANVLTF; CDR3 DNA: TGCGCCAGCAGCTTGAGTATTATCTCTGGGGCCAACGTCCTGACTTTC
V gene: TRBV12-3/TRBV12-4; J gene: TRBJ1-1; clone size: many; D gene: TRBD1; CDR3 protein: CASSLDRAGEAFF; CDR3 DNA: TGTGCCAGCAGTTTGGACAGGGCGGGTGAAGCTTTCTTT
V gene: TRBV3-1; J gene: TRBJ1-5; clone size: few; D gene: -; CDR3 protein: CASSQGNQPQHF; CDR3 DNA: TGTGCCAGCAGCCAAGGCAATCAGCCCCAGCATTTT
V gene: TRBV19; J gene: TRBJ2-7; clone size: few; D gene: TRBD1; CDR3 protein: CASSSLDRDEQYF; CDR3 DNA: TGTGCCAGTAGTTCCCTGGACAGGGACGAGCAGTACTTC
V gene: TRBV7-6; J gene: TRBJ2-3; clone size: -; D gene: TRBD2; CDR3 protein: CASSLAILADSTDTQYF; CDR3 DNA: TGTGCCAGCAGCTTAGCCATTCTAGCGGATAGCACAGATACGCAGTATTTT
V gene: TRBV28; J gene: TRBJ2-1; clone size: few; D gene: TRBD2; CDR3 protein: CASSPLAGGLYNEQFF; CDR3 DNA: TGTGCCAGCAGCCCGCTAGCGGGAGGCCTCTACAATGAGCAGTTCTTC
V gene: TRBV11-3; J gene: TRBJ2-1; clone size: few; D gene: -; CDR3 protein: CASSLVGNSYNEQFF; CDR3 DNA: TGTGCCAGCAGCTTAGTAGGGAACTCCTACAATGAGCAGTTCTTC
V gene: TRBV30; J gene: TRBJ2-7; clone size: many; D gene: -; CDR3 protein: CAWSVRYEQYF; CDR3 DNA: TGTGCCTGGAGTGTACGCTACGAGCAGTACTTC
V gene: TRBV28; J gene: TRBJ2-1; clone size: -; D gene: TRBD1; CDR3 protein: CASSLEGALMDEQFF; CDR3 DNA: TGTGCCAGCAGTTTAGAGGGGGCTCTCATGGATGAGCAGTTCTTC
V gene: TRBV29-1; J gene: TRBJ2-7; clone size: few; D gene: TRBD1; CDR3 protein: CSVGSPGTGVSWQYF; CDR3 DNA: TGCAGCGTTGGGTCCCCCGGGACAGGGGTGTCGTGGCAGTACTTC
V gene: TRBV7-9; J gene: TRBJ1-1; clone size: -; D gene: -; CDR3 protein: CASSLAQGQTEAFF; CDR3 DNA: TGTGCCAGCAGCTTAGCGCAAGGTCAGACTGAAGCTTTCTTT
V gene: TRBV29-1; J gene: TRBJ2-2; clone size: -; D gene: -; CDR3 protein: CSVEGGGGTGELFF; CDR3 DNA: TGCAGCGTTGAAGGTGGAGGTGGGACCGGGGAGCTGTTTTTT
V gene: TRBV28; J gene: TRBJ2-3; clone size: -; D gene: -; CDR3 protein: CASSQITDTQYF; CDR3 DNA: TGTGCCAGCAGTCAAATCACAGATACGCAGTATTTT
V gene: TRBV7-3; J gene: TRBJ2-5; clone size: many; D gene: TRBD2; CDR3 protein: CASSPTGTSKETQYF; CDR3 DNA: TGTGCCAGCAGCCCTACCGGGACTAGTAAGGAGACCCAGTACTTC
V gene: TRBV6-2/TRBV6-3; J gene: TRBJ1-5; clone size: -; D gene: TRBD1; CDR3 protein: CASSSTGSNQPQHF; CDR3 DNA: TGTGCCAGCAGCTCGACAGGGAGCAATCAGCCCCAGCATTTT
V gene: TRBV19; J gene: TRBJ2-7; clone size: many; D gene: -; CDR3 protein: CASSISFGGNSYEQYF; CDR3 DNA: TGTGCCAGTAGTATTTCCTTCGGGGGTAACTCCTACGAGCAGTACTTC
V gene: TRBV7-3; J gene: TRBJ1-1; clone size: many; D gene: -; CDR3 protein: CASSSSLNTEAFF; CDR3 DNA: TGTGCCAGCAGCTCTTCCTTGAACACTGAAGCTTTCTTT
V gene: TRBV2; J gene: TRBJ2-3; clone size: -; D gene: -; CDR3 protein: CASSVRGRTDTRYF; CDR3 DNA: TGTGCCAGCAGTGTTCGGGGTCGCACAGATACGCGGTATTTT
V gene: TRBV28; J gene: TRBJ2-7; clone size: -; D gene: -; CDR3 protein: CASSSLEVLSYEQYF; CDR3 DNA: TGTGCCAGCAGTTCCTTAGAGGTCCTCTCCTACGAGCAGTACTTC
V gene: TRBV3-1; J gene: TRBJ1-5; clone size: many; D gene: -; CDR3 protein: CASSQDLGVGQPQHF; CDR3 DNA: TGTGCCAGCAGCCAAGATTTGGGGGTTGGTCAGCCCCAGCATTTT
V gene: TRBV18; J gene: TRBJ2-1; clone size: -; D gene: TRBD2; CDR3 protein: CASSQLALAGLGDNEQFF; CDR3 DNA: TGTGCCAGCTCACAGCTAGCCCTAGCGGGACTAGGGGACAATGAGCAGTTCTTC
V gene: TRBV2; J gene: TRBJ2-7; clone size: many; D gene: -; CDR3 protein: CASSERGRIYEQYF; CDR3 DNA: TGTGCCAGCAGTGAAAGAGGGAGAATCTACGAGCAGTACTTC
V gene: TRBV20-1; J gene: TRBJ2-4; clone size: once; D gene: -; CDR3 protein: CSARGGNPKNIQYF; CDR3 DNA: TGCAGTGCTAGAGGTGGGAACCCCAAAAACATTCAGTACTTC
V gene: TRBV7-2; J gene: TRBJ2-3; clone size: many; D gene: -; CDR3 protein: CASSLASDRLTDTQYF; CDR3 DNA: TGTGCCAGCAGCTTAGCCTCTGACAGGCTCACAGATACGCAGTATTTT
V gene: TRBV28; J gene: TRBJ2-7; clone size: few; D gene: TRBD1; CDR3 protein: CASSLTDRDRHEQYF; CDR3 DNA: TGTGCCAGCAGTTTAACCGACAGGGATAGGCACGAGCAGTACTTC
V gene: TRBV7-8; J gene: TRBJ2-3; clone size: -; D gene: -; CDR3 protein: CASSLPGVGDTQYF; CDR3 DNA: TGTGCCAGCAGTTTACCGGGGGTTGGAGATACGCAGTATTTT
V gene: TRBV20-1; J gene: TRBJ2-7; clone size: few; D gene: TRBD1; CDR3 protein: CSASRTGGAYEQYF; CDR3 DNA: TGCAGTGCTAGTAGAACAGGGGGCGCTTACGAGCAGTACTTC
V gene: TRBV28; J gene: TRBJ2-7; clone size: many; D gene: -; CDR3 protein: CASSPRVYEQYF; CDR3 DNA: TGTGCCAGCAGCCCCCGGGTCTACGAGCAGTACTTC
V gene: TRBV4-2; J gene: TRBJ2-7; clone size: few; D gene: -; CDR3 protein: CASSQDYKEQYF; CDR3 DNA: TGTGCCAGCAGCCAAGATTATAAGGAGCAGTACTTC
V gene: TRBV27; J gene: TRBJ1-1; clone size: -; D gene: -; CDR3 protein: CASKGGGNTEAFF; CDR3 DNA: TGTGCCAGCAAAGGTGGCGGTAACACTGAAGCTTTCTTT
V gene: TRBV20-1; J gene: TRBJ2-7; clone size: many; D gene: TRBD2; CDR3 protein: CSAERLAGGTSYEQYF; CDR3 DNA: TGCAGTGCCGAGCGACTAGCGGGAGGGACCTCCTACGAGCAGTACTTC
V gene: TRBV5-1; J gene: TRBJ2-5; clone size: many; D gene: -; CDR3 protein: CASSLGLAGQETQYF; CDR3 DNA: TGCGCCAGCAGCTTGGGATTGGCTGGCCAAGAGACCCAGTACTTC
V gene: TRBV7-6; J gene: TRBJ2-1; clone size: -; D gene: TRBD2; CDR3 protein: CASSLGGRHVDEQFF; CDR3 DNA: TGTGCCAGCAGCTTAGGCGGGAGGCACGTGGATGAGCAGTTCTTC
V gene: TRBV18; J gene: TRBJ2-1; clone size: few; D gene: -; CDR3 protein: CASSPGADYSYNEQFF; CDR3 DNA: TGTGCCAGCTCACCGGGGGCCGATTACTCCTACAATGAGCAGTTCTTC
V gene: TRBV29-1; J gene: TRBJ2-2; clone size: many; D gene: -; CDR3 protein: CSVEKGQAANTGELFF; CDR3 DNA: TGCAGCGTTGAGAAAGGCCAGGCCGCGAACACCGGGGAGCTGTTTTTT
V gene: TRBV5-5; J gene: TRBJ1-1; clone size: many; D gene: -; CDR3 protein: CASSLKAEAFF; CDR3 DNA: TGTGCCAGCAGCTTGAAAGCTGAAGCTTTCTTT